This T cell receptor beta chain was sequenced in a study of blood T cell repertoires in COVID-19. Turning to the study itself: The cDNA or gDNA used as material had been derived from T cells, B-cell-depleted T cells, or PBMCs.

Enrolled through a virtual design, the participants were between roughly 18 and 100 years of age and came from 24 US areas. Participant reports of clinical history set cohort assignment. Germline values: CDR1 GTSNPN, CDR2 SVGIG (reference sequence). The CDR3 runs 15 residues. V was cut by 0 bases and J by 4 bases, with 15 bases left in between. The table came from immunoSEQ multiplex PCR; TCRdb's copy has only in-frame clones and leaves some out. Of 270,000 or so clones listed, approximately 91% were seen once; the top ten hold 2.3%. This sequence was found in a middle-aged woman with acute COVID-19. Sequencing input: PBMCs or T cells enriched from blood (not recorded which). The chain has TRBV30 and TRBJ1-2; D possibly corresponds to TRBD1 (5 bases). The CDR3 bases are TGTGCCTGGAGTGTAGGGGCCCCAAGCTCCTATGGCTACACCTTC. Its protein is CAWSVGAPSSYGYTF.